This TCR beta chain was sequenced in a study of beta chain features in type 1 diabetes listed by TCRdb under 2018. As for the study more broadly: Mean age, gender distribution, total cell number and subset yield did not differ between patients and healthy donors. Across all samples, 90 million to 130 million sorted cells were examined, and cell number per subset correlated strongly with RNA yield. In the study, TCRB repertoires of sorted circulating CD4+ T cell subsets from recently diagnosed type 1 diabetes patients were compared with those of matched healthy donors. Regulatory and stem cell-like memory subsets were isolated from only 8 patients and roughly 8 healthy donors, whereas naive and central memory subsets came from all 28 donors. General conclusions and limits of the study: Naive, central memory and regulatory TCRB repertoires appeared more similar among patients than among healthy donors. Because cDNA was sequenced instead of genomic DNA, highly expressing activated cells could be over-represented, though the groups showed no difference in activation or CD3 levels. Fewer insertions and more nucleotide deletions at VDJ recombination sites were observed in patients with type 1 diabetes, implying thymic rearrangement abnormalities. PCR might favor shorter templates, but patient and control samples were amplified and corrected together, so any skew would affect both groups equally. HLA sub-analyses involved small numbers of individuals, so any influence of HLA type on TCRB rearrangement remained unresolved. In all four CD4+ subsets, TCRB CDR3 length was moderately but significantly shorter in type 1 diabetes patients.

A single peripheral blood draw of around 0.11 L on average was collected from each donor into heparinised tubes. A BD FACSAria II and a panel including CD45RO, CCR7, CD25, CD127, CD95 and CD27 were used to sort naive, central memory, regulatory and stem cell-like memory CD4+ T cells. A purity above 98% was achieved for all sorted populations. PBMCs were isolated right away by Lymphoprep density gradient centrifugation and were stained directly, without culture. So that batch effects would be minimized, each experiment stained and sorted samples in pairs, pairing one healthy donor with one patient. The entire amount of isolated RNA was reverse transcribed using the High Capacity cDNA Reverse Transcription Kit, so the sequenced TCRB transcripts were expressed ones. Deep immunoSEQ sequencing was applied to naive, central memory and regulatory T cell samples, giving an average of around 4 million total reads per sample. After sorted cells were lysed in RLT buffer, RNA was extracted with DNase-treated RNeasy Micro or Mini kits, with the choice depending on cell number. Each cell subset was processed separately to prevent cross-contamination, with patient and healthy donor samples processed together. Using the immunoSEQ multiplex PCR, TCRB sequences were amplified from cDNA into 87-bp fragments spanning the CDR3 region. Amplicons were sequenced on the Illumina HiSeq platform. The authors' pipeline ran thus. Synthetic template baselines were used to correct PCR bias computationally, reads within Hamming distance 2 were collapsed, and singletons that could not be merged were discarded. Reads were aligned to IMGT to assign V, D and J genes, CDR3 length, and insertions or deletions at six rearrangement sites. Clonotype counts were normalized to sorted cell number within each subset before computing true diversity and Gini coefficients with the tcR R package. The overlap coefficient, calculated on TCRB nucleotide sequences, was used to measure repertoire sharing. This is the immuneACCESS table as TCRdb keeps it, with only in-frame sequences that have V and J called. A part of the clones is gone; compared with another copy, unresolved V genes explain less than half, and the rest is unexplained. The V and J calls and clone size come from that table; D and trimming were worked out from the DNA. In this sample the table shows 200,000 to 250,000 clones, around a quarter of which occur a single time. The ten largest make up more than 3% of the sample.

Deletion took 2 bases off V and 5 bases off J, with a span of 7 bases between the germline ends. From the cysteine up to the phenylalanine, the CDR3 has a length of 13 residues. The sequence is cut down to CDR3 DNA, 39 bases in frame from base 1. From the germline V gene (reference sequence), CDR1 is MNHEY and CDR2 is SMNVEV. On this clone: Its antigen is currently not known. One base away there is no much larger clone; base qualities are not given.

The chain uses TRBV27 and TRBJ2-1; the D gene cannot be named for sure. The receptor was derived from a man aged 25-45 years in good health. Sequencing used central memory CD4+ T cells from blood. The nucleotide sequence is given as TGTGCCAGCAGTTTACGCCCTAACAATGAGCAGTTCTTC. It is translated as CASSLRPNNEQFF.